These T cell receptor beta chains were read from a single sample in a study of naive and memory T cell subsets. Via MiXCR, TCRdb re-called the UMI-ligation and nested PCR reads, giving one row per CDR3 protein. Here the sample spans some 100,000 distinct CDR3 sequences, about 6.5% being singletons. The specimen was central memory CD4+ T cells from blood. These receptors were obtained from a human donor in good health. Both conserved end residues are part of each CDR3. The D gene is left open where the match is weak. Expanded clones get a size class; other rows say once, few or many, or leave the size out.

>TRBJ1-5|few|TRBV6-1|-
CASTTIQGFDQPQHF
TGTGCCAGCACCACGATACAGGGATTCGACCAGCCCCAGCATTTT
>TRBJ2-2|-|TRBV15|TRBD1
CATSSRDRDRDTGELFF
TGTGCCACCAGCAGCCGCGACCGGGACAGGGACACCGGGGAGCTGTTTTTT
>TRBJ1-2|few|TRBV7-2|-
CASSPGAIVGYTF
TGTGCCAGCAGCCCCGGGGCGATAGTTGGCTACACCTTC
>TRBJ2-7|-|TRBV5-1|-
CASSLDPMGGVYEQYF
TGCGCCAGCAGCTTGGACCCCATGGGGGGTGTCTACGAGCAGTACTTC
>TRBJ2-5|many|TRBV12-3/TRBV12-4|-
CASSLGGPEKTQYF
TGTGCCAGCAGTTTAGGGGGCCCGGAAAAGACCCAGTACTTC
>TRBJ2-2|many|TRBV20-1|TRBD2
CSARKVAGADGELFF
TGCAGTGCTAGAAAAGTAGCGGGAGCAGACGGGGAGCTGTTTTTT
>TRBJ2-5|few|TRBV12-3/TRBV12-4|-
CASRLHGRETQYF
TGTGCCAGCAGACTCCATGGTAGAGAGACCCAGTACTTC
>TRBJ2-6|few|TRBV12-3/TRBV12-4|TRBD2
CASSFRGGASGANVLTF
TGTGCCAGCAGTTTCCGCGGGGGGGCTTCTGGGGCCAACGTCCTGACTTTC
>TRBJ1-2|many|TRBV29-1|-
CSTMEGYGYTF
TGCAGCACTATGGAGGGCTATGGCTACACCTTC
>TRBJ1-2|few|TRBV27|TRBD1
CASMSPGTGNAGYTF
TGTGCCAGCATGTCCCCCGGGACAGGGAACGCTGGCTACACCTTC
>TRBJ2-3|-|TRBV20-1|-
CSASGGTDRTDTQYF
TGCAGTGCCAGTGGGGGGACCGATCGCACAGATACGCAGTATTTT
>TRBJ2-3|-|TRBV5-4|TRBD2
CASSLTSGRGADTQYF
TGTGCCAGCAGCTTGACTAGCGGGAGAGGGGCAGATACGCAGTATTTT
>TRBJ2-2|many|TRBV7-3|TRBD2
CASSPGGLGTGELFF
TGTGCCAGCAGCCCGGGGGGGCTCGGCACCGGGGAGCTGTTTTTT
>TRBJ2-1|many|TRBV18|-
CASSRWGKTYNEQFF
TGTGCCAGCTCACGGTGGGGCAAAACCTACAATGAGCAGTTCTTC
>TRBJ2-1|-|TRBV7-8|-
CASTAGSDEQFF
TGTGCCAGCACTGCAGGGAGCGATGAGCAGTTCTTC
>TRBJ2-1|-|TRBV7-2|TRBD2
CASLRVAGAYNEQFF
TGTGCCAGCTTGCGAGTAGCGGGGGCCTACAATGAGCAGTTCTTC
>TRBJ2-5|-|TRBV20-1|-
CSAHPGTQETQYF
TGCAGTGCCCATCCCGGGACACAAGAGACCCAGTACTTC
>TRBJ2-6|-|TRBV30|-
CAWKASSGANVLTF
TGTGCCTGGAAGGCTAGCTCTGGGGCCAACGTCCTGACTTTC
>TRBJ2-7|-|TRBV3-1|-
CASSPRQAYEQYF
TGTGCCAGCAGCCCCCGACAGGCCTACGAGCAGTACTTC
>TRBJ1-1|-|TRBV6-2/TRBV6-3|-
CASRFEDLNTEAFF
TGTGCCAGCAGGTTTGAGGATCTGAACACTGAAGCTTTCTTT
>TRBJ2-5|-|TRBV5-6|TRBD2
CASSSWTSGGTQYF
TGTGCCAGCAGTTCCTGGACTAGCGGGGGGACCCAGTACTTC
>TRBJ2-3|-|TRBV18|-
CASSPVRSDTQYF
TGTGCCAGCTCTCCAGTCCGGTCGGATACGCAGTATTTT
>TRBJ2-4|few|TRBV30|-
CAWSAYVGGGSQNIQYF
TGTGCCTGGAGTGCCTATGTCGGGGGCGGGAGTCAGAACATTCAGTACTTC
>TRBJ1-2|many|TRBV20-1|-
CSARDWDRGGYTF
TGCAGTGCTAGAGATTGGGACCGGGGAGGCTACACCTTC
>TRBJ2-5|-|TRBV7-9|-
CASSPRDTGPKETQYF
TGTGCCAGCAGCCCGCGGGACACCGGCCCTAAAGAGACCCAGTACTTC
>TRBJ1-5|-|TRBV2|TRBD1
CASRIEGARSQPQHF
TGTGCCAGCAGAATCGAGGGGGCAAGGAGTCAGCCCCAGCATTTT
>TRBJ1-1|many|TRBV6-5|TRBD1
CASSYDRAVAFF
TGTGCCAGCAGTTACGACAGGGCTGTAGCTTTCTTT
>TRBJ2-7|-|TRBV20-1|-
CSVKDSRGRAGQYF
TGCAGTGTCAAGGACTCCCGGGGTAGGGCCGGGCAGTACTTC
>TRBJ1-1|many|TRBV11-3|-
CASSLYPPGGGTEAFF
TGTGCCAGCAGCTTATACCCTCCGGGCGGGGGCACTGAAGCTTTCTTT
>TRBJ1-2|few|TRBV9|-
CASSGRGYTF
TGTGCCAGCAGCGGACGAGGCTACACCTTC
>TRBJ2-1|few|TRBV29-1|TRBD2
CSVWTSGRGLVNEQFF
TGCAGCGTTTGGACTAGCGGGAGGGGTTTAGTTAATGAGCAGTTCTTC
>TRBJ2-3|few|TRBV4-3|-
CASSQGFGATDTQYF
TGCGCCAGCAGCCAGGGTTTTGGGGCTACAGATACGCAGTATTTT
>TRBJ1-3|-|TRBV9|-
CASSRNGGNTIYF
TGTGCCAGCAGCCGTAACGGTGGAAACACCATATATTTT
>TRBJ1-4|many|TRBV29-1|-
CSVEWDSGRGLFF
TGCAGCGTTGAATGGGACTCAGGTCGTGGACTGTTTTTT
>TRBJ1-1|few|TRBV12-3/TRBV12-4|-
CASSLAGAGTEAFF
TGTGCCAGCAGTTTAGCAGGGGCAGGGACTGAAGCTTTCTTT
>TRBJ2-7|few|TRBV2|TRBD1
CASSMSAGGPYEQYF
TGTGCCAGCAGCATGTCGGCAGGGGGCCCCTACGAGCAGTACTTC
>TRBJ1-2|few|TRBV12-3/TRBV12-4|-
CASRPDSNYGYTF
TGTGCCAGCAGACCCGACAGTAACTATGGCTACACCTTC
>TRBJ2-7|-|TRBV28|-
CASSRFPEQYF
TGTGCCAGCAGTCGGTTCCCTGAGCAGTACTTC
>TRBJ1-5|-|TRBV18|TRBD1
CASSSTGTGDQPQHF
TGTGCCAGCTCCTCCACCGGGACAGGGGATCAGCCCCAGCATTTT
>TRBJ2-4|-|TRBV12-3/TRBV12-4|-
CASSMDGTYPRYF
TGTGCCAGCAGTATGGACGGGACCTACCCTCGGTACTTC
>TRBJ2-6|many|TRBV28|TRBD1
CASTLQGAGANVLTF
TGTGCCAGCACATTACAGGGGGCAGGGGCCAACGTCCTGACTTTC
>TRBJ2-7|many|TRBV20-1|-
CSAREVGRTSYEQYF
TGCAGTGCTAGAGAGGTAGGGAGGACCTCCTACGAGCAGTACTTC
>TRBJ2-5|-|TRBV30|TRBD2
CAWSGGGETQYF
TGTGCCTGGAGTGGCGGGGGTGAGACCCAGTACTTC
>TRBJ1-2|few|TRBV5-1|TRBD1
CASRIRDRDNYGYTF
TGCGCCAGCAGAATCCGGGACAGGGATAACTATGGCTACACCTTC